One sample yielded the 24 T cell receptor beta chains listed below, sequenced in a study of monozygotic twins with inflammatory bowel disease (dated by TCRdb to the late 2010s). Library preparation was by 5' RACE. The sequencer was an Illumina HiSeq 2500. TCRdb reanalyzed the reads, keeping one entry per CDR3 protein sequence and omitting DNA. This sample's table has entries for 330,000 or so distinct CDR3 sequences. The ten largest make up approximately 2% of the sample. The sequencing input was blood. These receptors were taken from a human donor with ulcerative colitis or Crohn's disease, or a healthy co-twin of an affected twin (not recorded which).

This chain uses TRBV5-1 with TRBJ1-5; TCRdb picks TRBD1, but there is no DNA to check that call. CDR1 and CDR2 from the germline V gene are SGHRS and YFSETQ. This CDR3 spans 16 amino acids. This CDR3 reads CASSLEAGAMNQPQHF.

The chain combines TRBV12-3 or TRBV12-4 with TRBJ2-1; lacking DNA, the TRBD2 call made by TCRdb goes unchecked. The CDR3 totals 17 residues. The CDR3 protein is CASSRTAGLSSYNEQFF.

The chain uses TRBV12-3 or TRBV12-4 and TRBJ2-1. CDR3 length: 15 amino acids. The chain's CDR3 is CASSFDKTSYNEQFF.

The chain carries TRBV20-1 and TRBJ2-1; the D call of TRBD1 rests on TCRdb alone, since no DNA is present to check it. This CDR3 is 16 amino acids long. Looked up from germline, CDR1 is DFQATT and CDR2 is SNEGSKA (reference sequence). The CDR3 reads CSASPADPISYNEQFF.

The rearrangement uses TRBV20-1 and TRBJ2-7. The CDR3 has 15 amino acids. Germline CDR1 reads DFQATT; CDR2 reads SNEGSKA (reference sequence). Here the CDR3 reads CSARDRQPPSYEQYF.

The V call is TRBV19, the J call TRBJ2-7; TCRdb reports TRBD1, a call that lacks DNA to check it against. Germline CDR1 LNHDA, CDR2 SQIVND (reference sequence). The CDR3 spans 13 residues. The chain's CDR3 is CASSPQGAREQYF.

J is TRBJ1-1 and V is TRBV4-1. Germline-derived CDR1 and CDR2 are MGHRA and YSYEKL. This CDR3 spans 15 amino acids. CDR3 sequence reads: CASSHELGVNTEAFF.

The rearrangement links TRBV18 to TRBJ1-1. Germline V lookup: CDR1 KGHSH, CDR2 LQKENI. CDR3 size: 13 residues. The chain's CDR3 is CASSPLRNTEAFF.

This sequence joins TRBV11-2 and TRBJ2-1; TCRdb selects TRBD1, and the lack of DNA leaves this call unchecked. Germline V gene data show CDR1 as SGHAT and CDR2 as FQNNGV. The CDR3 sequence is 17 residues long. The CDR3 is CASSLDLGQGPYNEQFF. The full variable domain, its missing parts supplied by reference TRBV11-2 and TRBJ2-1, is EAGVAQSPRYKIIEKRQSVAFWCNPISGHATLYWYQQILGQGPKLLIQFQNNGVVDDSQLPKDRFSAERLKGVDSTLKIQPAKLEDSAVYLCASSLDLGQGPYNEQFFGPGTRLTVL.

The V call is TRBV12-3 or TRBV12-4, the J call TRBJ1-3; TCRdb selects TRBD1, and the lack of DNA leaves this call unchecked. The CDR3 sequence is 13 residues long. CDR3 sequence reads: CASSGAGGNTIYF.

The V gene is TRBV5-1, the J gene TRBJ2-7. Germline values: CDR1 SGHRS, CDR2 YFSETQ. CDR3 length: 15 residues. The CDR3 here is CASSLGAVSSYEQYF.

The chain has TRBV25-1 and TRBJ1-2; as DNA is missing, the TRBD1 call by TCRdb cannot be tested. Germline-derived CDR1 and CDR2 are MGHDK and SYGVNS. There are 14 residues in the CDR3. CDR3 sequence reads: CASSDATGQFGYTF.

The chain has TRBV5-1 and TRBJ2-4; TCRdb reports TRBD1, a call that lacks DNA to check it against. The CDR3 has 13 amino acids. CDR1 is SGHRS, CDR2 YFSETQ, per germline. CDR3 in amino acids: CASSAGGENIQYF.

The chain carries TRBV7-9 and TRBJ2-1. The CDR3 totals 15 residues. Per the germline V gene, CDR1 is SEHNR and CDR2 is FQNEAQ (reference sequence). The CDR3: CASSWSGRADNEQFF.

V gene TRBV27 combines with J gene TRBJ1-1. Germline V gene sequence: CDR1 MNHEY, CDR2 SMNVEV (reference sequence). The CDR3 extends over 14 amino acids. The CDR3 loop is CASSLLGSGTEAFF.

The V gene is TRBV28, the J gene TRBJ1-2; absent DNA, TCRdb's TRBD1 call cannot be checked. This CDR3 comprises 13 residues. CDR1 and CDR2 from the germline V gene are MDHEN and SYDVKM. This CDR3 is CASSLTSGLGSTF.

This chain joins TRBV29-1 and TRBJ2-5; TCRdb selects TRBD1, and the lack of DNA leaves this call unchecked. This CDR3 comprises 16 residues. CDR1 and CDR2 (germline): SQVTM, ANQGSEA. The CDR3 loop is CSVDGQGVIYQETQYF.

V usage is TRBV10-1 and J usage is TRBJ2-5; the TRBD1 assignment by TCRdb is unverifiable without DNA. There are 13 residues in the CDR3. Per germline, CDR1 WNHNN and CDR2 SYGVQD (reference sequence). The CDR3 reads CASQKTGWETQYF.

The chain's CDR3 is CASTLGGLTGELFF. The chain uses TRBV5-4 and TRBJ2-2; TCRdb's assignment of TRBD1 cannot be checked, as there is no DNA. The CDR3 extends over 14 amino acids. Germline assignment: CDR1 SGHNT and CDR2 YYREEE (reference sequence).

This chain connects TRBV11-2 to TRBJ2-1; TCRdb gives TRBD2 as the D gene, but with no DNA this cannot be confirmed. CDR3 size: 17 residues. Germline V lookup: CDR1 SGHAT, CDR2 FQNNGV. Here the CDR3 reads CASSPRAGLAEYNEQFF.

This chain joins TRBV6-2 or TRBV6-3 and TRBJ2-1; TCRdb lists TRBD2, though no DNA is available to test this call. The CDR3 spans 12 residues. The germline CDR1 and CDR2 sequences are MNHEY and SVGEGT. The chain's CDR3 is CASSRTSSEQFF.

This sequence joins TRBV6-6 and TRBJ2-2; with no DNA, the TCRdb D assignment of TRBD1 cannot be verified. The CDR3 totals 14 residues. The germline gives CDR1 MNHNY, CDR2 SVGAGI (reference sequence). CDR3 sequence: CASSQDRNTGELFF.

The genes are TRBV4-1 and TRBJ2-1; with no DNA, the TCRdb D assignment of TRBD2 cannot be verified. Germline loops: CDR1 MGHRA, CDR2 YSYEKL. CDR3 length: 16 residues. CDR3 loop: CASSQEGLANYNEQFF.

The chain carries TRBV29-1 and TRBJ1-2; checking the TCRdb D call of TRBD1 is not possible without DNA. Germline V gene lookup returns CDR1 SQVTM and CDR2 ANQGSEA. The CDR3 extends over 11 amino acids. The CDR3 is CSVEQGKGYTF.